This is a list of T cell receptor beta chains from one sample in a study of T cell responses to AZD1222 COVID-19 vaccine. The repertoire was sequenced with immunoSEQ multiplex PCR; TCRdb's copy has only in-frame clones and lacks some. The table records roughly 78,000 clones, roughly 80% of them present only once. The specimen was peripheral blood, collected on day 0 of AZD1222 vaccination. Receptor source: an adult in good health. Each CDR3 is given with its conserved first and last residue. The D gene is left open where the match is weak. The size entry is marked missing in some rows and otherwise reads once, few, many or a size class.

j_gene	v_gene	d_gene	abundance	CDR3aa	CDR3nt
TRBJ2-7	TRBV6-2/TRBV6-3	TRBD2	NA	CASSQLAGGREQYF	TGTGCCAGCAGTCAACTAGCGGGAGGCCGGGAGCAGTACTTC
TRBJ2-3	TRBV5-1	NA	NA	CATNLAGSTDTQYF	TGCGCCACCAATCTCGCCGGAAGCACAGATACGCAGTATTTT
TRBJ2-2	TRBV7-9	TRBD1	NA	CASSPDRANAGELFF	TGTGCCAGCAGCCCGGACAGGGCGAACGCCGGGGAGCTGTTTTTT
TRBJ2-5	TRBV7-8	NA	NA	CASSEGWETQYF	TGTGCCAGCAGCGAGGGGTGGGAGACCCAGTACTTC
TRBJ1-5	TRBV6-2/TRBV6-3	NA	few	CASSDRTANSNQPQHF	TGTGCCAGCAGTGACAGGACAGCAAATAGCAATCAGCCCCAGCATTTT
TRBJ2-5	TRBV7-2	TRBD2	NA	CASSLAASGGDQETQYF	TGTGCCAGCAGCTTAGCCGCTAGCGGGGGAGATCAAGAGACCCAGTACTTC
TRBJ1-4	TRBV20-1	NA	NA	CSASDAGWGDEKLFF	TGCAGTGCTAGTGATGCAGGGTGGGGTGATGAAAAACTGTTTTTT
TRBJ1-1	TRBV9	TRBD1	NA	CASSVTGQPNTEAFF	TGTGCCAGCAGCGTAACGGGACAGCCAAACACTGAAGCTTTCTTT
TRBJ1-5	TRBV18	TRBD1	NA	CASSPKTGGNQPQHF	TGTGCCAGCTCACCAAAGACAGGGGGTAATCAGCCCCAGCATTTT
TRBJ1-1	TRBV3-1/TRBV3-2	TRBD1	NA	CASSQRGLAEAFF	TGTGCCAGCAGCCAAAGGGGGCTAGCTGAAGCTTTCTTT
TRBJ2-1	TRBV1	NA	once	CTSSQEMETYNEQFF	TGCACCAGCAGCCAAGAGATGGAGACCTACAATGAGCAGTTCTTC
TRBJ2-7	TRBV5-1	NA	NA	CASSLGFGSREQYF	TGCGCCAGCAGCTTGGGTTTCGGGTCCCGAGAGCAGTACTTC
TRBJ1-5	TRBV7-9	NA	NA	CASSKQGSGNQPQHF	TGTGCCAGCAGCAAACAGGGTAGTGGCAATCAGCCCCAGCATTTT
TRBJ1-1	TRBV7-9	TRBD1	NA	CASSQDRVLPEAFF	TGTGCCAGCAGCCAAGACAGGGTACTCCCTGAAGCTTTCTTT
TRBJ2-5	TRBV7-6	TRBD2	NA	CASSPPGGGQETQYF	TGTGCCAGCAGCCCGCCGGGCGGGGGGCAAGAGACCCAGTACTTC
TRBJ1-3	TRBV10-2	NA	NA	CASSESRSGNTIYF	TGCGCCAGCAGTGAGTCCCGCTCTGGAAACACCATATATTTT
TRBJ1-3	TRBV4-3	NA	NA	CASSQDEGSNTIYF	TGCGCCAGCAGCCAAGATGAGGGGTCAAACACCATATATTTT
TRBJ1-4	TRBV6-5	NA	NA	CATSRANEKLFF	TGTGCCACCTCTCGAGCTAATGAAAAACTGTTTTTT
TRBJ1-4	TRBV19	NA	NA	CASSLNRQDHLGEKLFF	TGTGCCAGTAGTCTGAACCGACAGGACCACCTCGGTGAAAAACTGTTTTTT
TRBJ1-2	TRBV12-3/TRBV12-4	NA	NA	CASSVTRSGYTF	TGTGCCAGCAGTGTTACAAGGAGTGGCTACACCTTC
TRBJ1-2	TRBV2	TRBD1	NA	CASSSDRENYGYTF	TGTGCCAGCAGCTCGGACAGGGAAAACTATGGCTACACCTTC
TRBJ1-6	TRBV19	TRBD1	NA	CASSIADRVRSPLHF	TGTGCCAGTAGTATAGCCGACAGGGTTCGGTCACCCCTCCACTTT
TRBJ1-5	TRBV7-2	NA	NA	CASSDTGTLMGNQPQHF	TGTGCCAGCAGCGACACAGGGACCCTTATGGGCAATCAGCCCCAGCATTTT
TRBJ2-2	TRBV7-9	TRBD2	NA	CASSSGLAGTGELFF	TGTGCCAGCAGCTCGGGACTAGCGGGAACCGGGGAGCTGTTTTTT
TRBJ2-2	TRBV25-1	NA	NA	CASSESLPGLGGELFF	TGTGCCAGCAGTGAATCCCTCCCAGGGCTAGGTGGGGAGCTGTTTTTT
TRBJ1-1	TRBV20-1	NA	NA	CSASVASQNTEAFF	TGCAGTGCTAGTGTTGCCAGTCAGAACACTGAAGCTTTCTTT
TRBJ1-2	TRBV9	NA	NA	CASSVGGTGGYTF	TGTGCCAGCAGCGTAGGGGGGACGGGTGGCTACACCTTC
TRBJ2-7	TRBV21-1	NA	NA	CASSTFPGHRREQYF	TGTGCCAGCAGCACTTTCCCGGGACACCGTCGCGAGCAGTACTTC
TRBJ1-1	TRBV7-2	TRBD1	NA	CASSLFRDSEAFF	TGTGCCAGCAGCTTATTTAGGGACAGTGAAGCTTTCTTT
TRBJ2-7	TRBV24-1	TRBD1	NA	CATGKGQGAYEQYF	TGTGCCACCGGGAAGGGACAGGGGGCCTACGAGCAGTACTTC
TRBJ1-2	TRBV6-5	TRBD1	NA	CASSPNRGFYGYTF	TGTGCCAGCAGTCCGAACAGGGGATTCTATGGCTACACCTTC
TRBJ1-5	TRBV6-6	NA	NA	CASNAPGMGQPQHF	TGTGCCAGCAATGCACCAGGGATGGGTCAGCCCCAGCATTTT
TRBJ1-6	TRBV3-1/TRBV3-2	NA	NA	CASSFRTENSPLHF	TGTGCCAGCAGCTTTCGGACGGAAAATTCACCCCTCCACTTT
TRBJ2-3	TRBV6-5	TRBD2	NA	CASTRAGDTDTQYF	TGTGCCAGCACCAGAGCGGGAGACACAGATACGCAGTATTTT
TRBJ2-2	TRBV23-1	TRBD2	NA	CASSRGLAANTGELFF	TGCGCCAGCAGTCGAGGACTAGCGGCGAACACCGGGGAGCTGTTTTTT
TRBJ1-3	TRBV7-9	NA	NA	CASSPGHLSSGNTIYF	TGTGCCAGCAGCCCGGGCCATCTCTCCTCTGGAAACACCATATATTTT
TRBJ2-3	TRBV9	NA	once	CASSPGGRSEDTQYF	TGTGCCAGCAGCCCCGGGGGCAGGTCCGAGGATACGCAGTATTTT
TRBJ2-3	TRBV7-3	NA	NA	CASSLGASTDTQYF	TGTGCCAGCAGCTTAGGGGCCTCCACAGATACGCAGTATTTT
TRBJ2-1	TRBV6-5	NA	NA	CASIEAGRDEQFF	TGTGCCAGCATCGAGGCGGGTCGGGATGAGCAGTTCTTC
TRBJ2-5	TRBV6-5	TRBD2	NA	CASRSSGGARETQYF	TGTGCCAGCAGGTCTAGCGGGGGGGCTCGCGAGACCCAGTACTTC
TRBJ2-1	TRBV19	TRBD2	NA	CASSIFRTSGRDEQFF	TGTGCCAGTAGTATTTTTCGGACTAGCGGGAGGGATGAGCAGTTCTTC
TRBJ1-2	TRBV6-1	TRBD1	NA	CASSDRTGGGYTF	TGTGCCAGCAGTGACAGGACAGGGGGTGGCTACACCTTC
TRBJ1-4	TRBV6-2/TRBV6-3	NA	once	CASSNQESANEKLFF	TGTGCCAGCAGTAACCAGGAGTCAGCTAATGAAAAACTGTTTTTT
TRBJ1-1	TRBV6-5	TRBD1	NA	CASSTGGRKNTEAFF	TGTGCCAGCAGTACAGGGGGCCGCAAGAACACTGAAGCTTTCTTT
TRBJ1-6	TRBV3-1/TRBV3-2	NA	NA	CASSQESRYNSPLHF	TGTGCCAGCAGCCAAGAATCCCGTTATAATTCACCCCTCCACTTT
TRBJ2-7	TRBV2	NA	NA	CASSPTVSSYEQYF	TGTGCCAGCAGCCCGACAGTCAGCTCCTACGAGCAGTACTTC
TRBJ1-3	TRBV6-5	NA	NA	CASSYSMTSGNTIYF	TGTGCCAGCAGTTACTCGATGACCTCTGGAAACACCATATATTTT
TRBJ1-1	TRBV12-3/TRBV12-4	NA	NA	CASRSLRETEAFF	TGTGCCAGCAGGTCGCTGAGAGAGACTGAAGCTTTCTTT